This T cell receptor beta chain was observed in a study of cytomegalovirus exposure and HLA in healthy donors. Turning to the study itself: Unique TCR beta sequences numbering about 100 million came from roughly 180 million T cells in an earlier analysis. Findings of the study overall: Later analysis showed TCR association rates varying by HLA locus, highest for DRB1 and lowest for HLA-C. A later analysis linked a missense DCLRE1C variant to TCR beta V- and J-gene trimming.

A remark on this clone: Its specificity is unknown.

The PCR employed 60 Vbeta primers together with 13 Jbeta primers. Assay used: immunoSEQ multiplex PCR; TCRdb lists only in-frame clones, some missing. The repertoire holds about 150,000 clones, with roughly 79% as singletons. The V gene lost 8 bases and the J gene lost 5 bases, with 15 bases spanning the gap. The germline V gene encodes CDR1 SEHNR and CDR2 FQNEAQ (reference sequence). This CDR3 is built from 13 residues. Whereas donors were nominally healthy upon sampling, unrecorded immune exposures were probable. The sequenced sample consisted of PBMCs. This chain links TRBV7-9 with TRBJ1-1, with a possible D match to TRBD1 (6 bases). The source is a man younger than 35 in good health and CMV-seronegative. CDR3 region: CASLGRGWTEAFF. As DNA, the CDR3 is TGTGCCAGCCTGGGCAGGGGCTGGACTGAAGCTTTCTTT.